This entry features one T cell receptor beta chain sequence. Its antigen remains undetermined. No much larger clonotype is one base removed from it; base qualities were not supplied. Using the deep immunoSEQ assay, TCR CDR3 regions were amplified from genomic DNA by multiplex PCR. For each cell subset, the extracted genomic DNA was distributed evenly across all wells of several immunoSEQ 96-well plates, and each plate served as one replicate. For sorted subsets, around 200 ng genomic DNA, equal to 30,000 or so T cell genomes, was loaded into each replicate PCR. The purified libraries were quantified using a Qubit 3.0 fluorometer, sized with a Bioanalyzer 2100, and then quantified again using the KAPA Library Quantification kit. Each immunoSEQ 96-well plate was sequenced on its own single-read 150-cycle Illumina NextSeq 550 flow cell. The original pipeline was this. Because only junctional sequences without quality scores were contained in the immunoSEQ output, filtering matching that applied to full-length reads could not be performed. To assign V/J genes and CDR3, sequences were annotated against IMGT germline references using PyIR, a Python wrapper for IgBLAST v1.9. Reads were filtered out if the reads had weak V/J assignments (E-value above 1e-6), no CDR3, stop codons, out-of-frame junctions, or ambiguous translated residues. V3J clonotypes were defined by identical inferred V gene, J gene, and CDR3 amino acid sequence. To compute the percentage overlap between repertoires, the number of shared unique clonotypes was divided by the size of the smaller repertoire. Repertoire richness was assessed with RTK rarefaction, the Chao1 estimator, and Recon v2.1 estimates of unobserved clonotypes. For all TCRbeta clonotypes obtained by the gDNA method from four donors, generation probabilities were computed with OLGA. As stored in TCRdb, this immuneACCESS dataset retains in-frame rearrangements with V and J assigned. A fraction of the clones does not appear; measured against another copy, unresolved V genes explain less than half of the discrepancy, and the remainder lacks a known reason. V, J and clone size are taken as reported in that table, and D and trimming were inferred from the DNA itself. This sample holds 2 million to 2.5 million clones; roughly 95% were observed only once. Roughly 0.13% of the sample is taken by the ten largest.

This entry comes from a study of shared clonotypes between healthy human individuals (dated by TCRdb to 2019 to 2021). As for the study more broadly: The cohort comprised a couple of women and a few men aged 18 to 49 years. For each donor, CD4 naive and CD4 memory were each given three plates, CD8 naive was given two plates, and CD8 memory was given one plate. To estimate repertoire size and how much clonotypes are shared between individuals, the study performed deep sequencing of blood TCR repertoires from about five healthy adults. Libraries were prepared and TCR repertoires were sequenced by different laboratories using diverse techniques, in order to increase sequencing depth and limit assay-specific biases. Between about 0.94 and 8.9 billion PBMCs per donor were obtained by leukapheresis. Summary of the overall study and its limitations: Even with the large sequencing depth, rarefaction of the sorted-subset datasets indicated that sequencing was incomplete. Clonotypes shared by all four sorted-subset donors showed higher generation probabilities than non-shared clonotypes. Larger estimated clonotype richness was generally found for naive subsets than for memory subsets. Sampling was restricted to blood, and TCR repertoires in tissue are likely to differ from TCR repertoires in blood. Pairwise subsampling indicated that sequencing depth was expected to affect the degree of clonotype sharing among donors. The small number of donors limited the genetic and exposure-history diversity represented. Across a few donors, around 5% of naive CD4, 3% to 3.5% of naive CD8, around 2.1% of memory CD4, and about 0.4% of memory CD8 clonotypes were shared.

The germline V end is reduced by 4 bases and the J end by 5 bases; junction bases left unmatched: 13. CDR1 LNHDA and CDR2 SQIVND were looked up in the germline V gene (reference sequence). The CDR3 runs 16 amino acids, cysteine and phenylalanine included. Solely the CDR3 DNA is kept, with 48 bases framed from the first base. The donors were healthy, HIV-negative adults who had no recently reported acute infections or vaccinations. Only Caucasian adults living in Nashville, Tennessee, USA were represented among the donors. CD4+ T cells were enriched through magnetic negative selection, after which naive cells were positively selected on CD45RA and the remaining negative fraction served as the memory subset. After blood collection by leukapheresis, PBMCs were isolated using Ficoll-Histopaque density gradient centrifugation and then cryopreserved in the vapor phase of liquid nitrogen. Analytical flow cytometry was used to check the purity and quantity of each magnetically sorted T cell population. From each sorted fraction, genomic DNA was isolated and quantified by UV absorbance on a Nanodrop 2000c.

The sequencing sample was made of naive CD4+ T cells sorted from blood. The cell subset or site label corresponds to: CD45RA+ positively selected. In this chain, TRBV19 is recombined with TRBJ2-7, with 8 junctional bases fitting TRBD1. The TCR sequence derives from a man between 18 and 29 years old in good health. The encoded CDR3 is CASSTSGTVRGHEQYF. The sequenced DNA: TGTGCCAGTAGTACTAGTGGGACAGTCAGGGGGCACGAGCAGTACTTC.